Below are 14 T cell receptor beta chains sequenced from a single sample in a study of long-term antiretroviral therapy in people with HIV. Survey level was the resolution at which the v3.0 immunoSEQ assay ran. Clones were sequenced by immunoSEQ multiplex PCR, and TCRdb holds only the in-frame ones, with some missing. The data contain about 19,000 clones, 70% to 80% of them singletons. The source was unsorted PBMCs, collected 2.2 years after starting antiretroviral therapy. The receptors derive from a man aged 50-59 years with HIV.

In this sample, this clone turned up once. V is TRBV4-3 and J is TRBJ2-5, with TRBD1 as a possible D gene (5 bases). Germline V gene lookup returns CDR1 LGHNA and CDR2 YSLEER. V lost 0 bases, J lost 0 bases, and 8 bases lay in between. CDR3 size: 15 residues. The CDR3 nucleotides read TGCGCCAGCAGCCAAGATAGGGGAAACCAAGAGACCCAGTACTTC. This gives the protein CASSQDRGNQETQYF.

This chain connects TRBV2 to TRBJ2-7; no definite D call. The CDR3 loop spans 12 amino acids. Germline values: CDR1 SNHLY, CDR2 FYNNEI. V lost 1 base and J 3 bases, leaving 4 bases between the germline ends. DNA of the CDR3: TGTGCCAGCAGTGAAGGGGTCTACGAGCAGTACTTC. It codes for CASSEGVYEQYF.

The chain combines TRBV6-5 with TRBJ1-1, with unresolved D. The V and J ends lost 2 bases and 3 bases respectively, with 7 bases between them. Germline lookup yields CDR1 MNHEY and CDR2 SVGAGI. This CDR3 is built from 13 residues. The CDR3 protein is CASSYDIYTEAFF. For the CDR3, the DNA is TGTGCCAGCAGTTACGATATCTACACTGAAGCTTTCTTT.

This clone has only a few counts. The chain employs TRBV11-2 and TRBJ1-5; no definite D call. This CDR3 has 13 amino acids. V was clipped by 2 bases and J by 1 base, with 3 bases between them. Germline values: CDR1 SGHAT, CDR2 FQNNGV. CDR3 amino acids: CASSLSSNQPQHF. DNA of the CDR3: TGTGCCAGCAGCTTATCAAGCAATCAGCCCCAGCATTTT. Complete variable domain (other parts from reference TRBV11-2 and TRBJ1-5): EAGVAQSPRYKIIEKRQSVAFWCNPISGHATLYWYQQILGQGPKLLIQFQNNGVVDDSQLPKDRFSAERLKGVDSTLKIQPAKLEDSAVYLCASSLSSNQPQHFGDGTRLSIL.

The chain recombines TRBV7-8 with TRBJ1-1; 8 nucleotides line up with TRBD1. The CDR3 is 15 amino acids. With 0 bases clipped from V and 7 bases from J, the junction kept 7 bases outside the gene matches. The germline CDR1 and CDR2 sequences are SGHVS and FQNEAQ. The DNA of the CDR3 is TGTGCCAGCAGCTTAGCGATAGGGACAGGTTTTGAAGCTTTCTTT. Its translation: CASSLAIGTGFEAFF.

CDR3 sequence reads: CASSVDGAALVDTQYF. The CDR3 region has the DNA TGTGCCAGCAGCGTAGACGGGGCGGCCCTTGTGGATACGCAGTATTTT. The rearrangement joins TRBV9 to TRBJ2-3, with D tentatively TRBD1 or TRBD2 (5 bases each). The germline V gene has CDR1 SGDLS and CDR2 YYNGEE. The CDR3 consists of 16 residues. The ends were cut back, 0 bases at V and 6 bases at J, with 17 bases in the middle.

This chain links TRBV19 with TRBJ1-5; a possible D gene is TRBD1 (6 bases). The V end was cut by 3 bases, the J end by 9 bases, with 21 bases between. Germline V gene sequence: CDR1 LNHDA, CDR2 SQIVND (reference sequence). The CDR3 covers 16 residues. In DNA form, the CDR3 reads TGTGCCAGTAGTATCCATCCCGGGACCCCCAGGGGGCCCCAGCATTTT. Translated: CASSIHPGTPRGPQHF.

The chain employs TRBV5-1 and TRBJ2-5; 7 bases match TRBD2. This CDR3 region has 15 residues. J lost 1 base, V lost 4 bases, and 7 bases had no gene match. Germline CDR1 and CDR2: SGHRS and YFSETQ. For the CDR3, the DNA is TGCGCCAGCAGCCCGAATACGGGAGGCCAAGAGACCCAGTACTTC. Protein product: CASSPNTGGQETQYF.

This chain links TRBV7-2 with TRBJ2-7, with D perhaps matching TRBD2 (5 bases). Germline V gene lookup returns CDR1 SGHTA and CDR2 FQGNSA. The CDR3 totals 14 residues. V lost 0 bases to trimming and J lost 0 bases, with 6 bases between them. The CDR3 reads CASSLAGDSYEQYF. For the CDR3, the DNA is TGTGCCAGCAGCTTAGCGGGAGACTCCTACGAGCAGTACTTC.

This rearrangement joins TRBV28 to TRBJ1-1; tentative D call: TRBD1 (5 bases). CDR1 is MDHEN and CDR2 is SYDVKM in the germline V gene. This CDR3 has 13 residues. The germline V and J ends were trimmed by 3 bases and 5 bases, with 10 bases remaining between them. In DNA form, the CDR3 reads TGTGCCAGCAGTTTCCGGGGGAGGACTGAAGCTTTCTTT. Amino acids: CASSFRGRTEAFF.

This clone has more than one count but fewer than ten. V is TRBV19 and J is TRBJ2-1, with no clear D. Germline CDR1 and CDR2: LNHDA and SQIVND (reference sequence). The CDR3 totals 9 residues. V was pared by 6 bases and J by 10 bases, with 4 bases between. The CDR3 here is CASRPEQFF. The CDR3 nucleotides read TGTGCCAGTAGGCCGGAGCAGTTCTTC.

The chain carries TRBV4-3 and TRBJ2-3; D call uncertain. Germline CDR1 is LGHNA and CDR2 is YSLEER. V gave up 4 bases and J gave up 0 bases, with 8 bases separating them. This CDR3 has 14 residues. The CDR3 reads CASSLATSTDTQYF. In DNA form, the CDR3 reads TGCGCCAGCAGCCTCGCGACTAGCACAGATACGCAGTATTTT.

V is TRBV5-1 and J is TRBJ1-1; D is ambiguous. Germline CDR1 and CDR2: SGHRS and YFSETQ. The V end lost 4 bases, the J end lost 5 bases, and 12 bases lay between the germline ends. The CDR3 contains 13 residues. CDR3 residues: CASSRLGGTEAFF. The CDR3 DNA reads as TGCGCCAGCAGCAGGCTGGGTGGGACTGAAGCTTTCTTT.

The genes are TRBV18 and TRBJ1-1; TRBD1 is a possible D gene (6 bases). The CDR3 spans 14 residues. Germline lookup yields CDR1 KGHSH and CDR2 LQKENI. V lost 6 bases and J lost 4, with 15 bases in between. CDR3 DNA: TGTGCCAGCTCCCTCGGGGGCCAATCCACTGAAGCTTTCTTT. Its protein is CASSLGGQSTEAFF.